One and the same sample provided the 8 T cell receptor beta chains below, sequenced in a study of T cells in Graves' hyperthyroidism and ophthalmopathy. Template material for amplifying TCR beta CDR3 regions consisted of RNA transcripts. Initially, a first-round RT-PCR of the TCR CDR3 employed the HTBI primer set. TCRdb re-derived calls from the multiplex PCR reads in MiXCR, one entry per CDR3 protein. Of some 770,000 distinct CDR3 sequences listed, less than 20% are singletons. The specimen was blood. The receptors come from a man aged 18-30 years with Graves' hyperthyroidism.

This clonotype was seen a few times. The chain uses TRBV29-1 and TRBJ1-1; tentative D call: TRBD1 (5 bases). This CDR3 contains 12 residues. The germline gives CDR1 SQVTM, CDR2 ANQGSEA. V was pared by 5 bases and J by 1 base, with 8 bases between. The CDR3 DNA sequence: TGCAGCGTTCGGGACCCGAACACTGAAGCTTTCTTT. It codes for CSVRDPNTEAFF.

The J gene is TRBJ2-1, the V gene TRBV27, with 7 bases identical to TRBD2. The CDR3 loop spans 13 amino acids. With V trimmed by 3 bases and J by 9 bases, 5 bases remained unmatched. Germline V CDR1 and CDR2: MNHEY, SMNVEV (reference sequence). The CDR3 reads CASSFLSGGEQFF. The CDR3 DNA follows: TGTGCCAGCAGTTTCTTATCGGGAGGTGAGCAGTTCTTC.

This clonotype was detected many times. This chain links TRBV7-9 with TRBJ2-1; 7 nucleotides match TRBD2. Germline V gives CDR1 SEHNR, CDR2 FQNEAQ (reference sequence). There are 17 residues in the CDR3. Germline trimming cut 2 bases from V and 0 bases from J; bases unmatched to any gene: 7. The CDR3 is CASSLLASGYSYNEQFF. The CDR3 region has the DNA TGTGCCAGCAGCTTATTGGCTAGCGGATACTCCTACAATGAGCAGTTCTTC.

The chain combines TRBV9 with TRBJ1-1; the D gene is possibly TRBD1 (6 bases). The V gene lost 4 bases and the J gene lost 5 bases, with 21 bases spanning the gap. Germline CDR1 reads SGDLS; CDR2 reads YYNGEE. The CDR3 has 16 amino acids. The CDR3 is CASSLNREGGTTEAFF. CDR3 DNA sequence: TGTGCCAGCAGCCTAAACAGGGAAGGGGGAACAACTGAAGCTTTCTTT.

The V gene is TRBV2, the J gene TRBJ1-6, with a possible D match to TRBD1 (5 bases). Germline V lookup: CDR1 SNHLY, CDR2 FYNNEI. Trimming took off 2 bases at V and 10 bases at J, with 12 bases between the two ends. The CDR3 has 14 amino acids. The CDR3, as DNA: TGTGCCAGCAGTGAATCAGGGAAGGAGTCACCCCTCCACTTT. It encodes CASSESGKESPLHF.

The chain carries TRBV20-1 and TRBJ2-7; TRBD2 matches at 10 bases. The J segment lost 3 bases and the V segment lost 1 base, leaving 3 bases of the junction unmatched. The CDR3 has 14 residues. CDR1 and CDR2 (germline): DFQATT, SNEGSKA (reference sequence). The CDR3: CSARGSSGSYEQYF. The CDR3 bases are TGCAGTGCTAGAGGGTCTAGCGGGAGCTACGAGCAGTACTTC.

Only a few counts were recorded for this clonotype. The genes are TRBV20-1 and TRBJ2-3, with TRBD2 matching over 12 bases. Germline CDR1 is DFQATT and CDR2 is SNEGSKA (reference sequence). The CDR3 extends over 15 amino acids. The J segment lost 4 bases and the V segment lost 5 bases, leaving 7 bases of the junction unmatched. The CDR3 loop reads CSAFQTSGSPDTQYF. The CDR3 DNA reads TGCAGTGCTTTCCAGACTAGCGGGAGTCCAGATACGCAGTATTTT.

The sample holds many counts of this clonotype. The rearrangement uses TRBV4-3 and TRBJ2-7; TRBD1 aligns across 9 bases. The CDR3 covers 16 residues. After removal of 1 base from V and 7 bases from J, the junction contained 11 bases not matched to a gene. From germline, CDR1 is LGHNA and CDR2 YSLEER. In DNA form, the CDR3 reads TGCGCCAGCAGCCAAGTTAAGGGACAGGGTCCTCGGGAGCAGTACTTC. This encodes CASSQVKGQGPREQYF.